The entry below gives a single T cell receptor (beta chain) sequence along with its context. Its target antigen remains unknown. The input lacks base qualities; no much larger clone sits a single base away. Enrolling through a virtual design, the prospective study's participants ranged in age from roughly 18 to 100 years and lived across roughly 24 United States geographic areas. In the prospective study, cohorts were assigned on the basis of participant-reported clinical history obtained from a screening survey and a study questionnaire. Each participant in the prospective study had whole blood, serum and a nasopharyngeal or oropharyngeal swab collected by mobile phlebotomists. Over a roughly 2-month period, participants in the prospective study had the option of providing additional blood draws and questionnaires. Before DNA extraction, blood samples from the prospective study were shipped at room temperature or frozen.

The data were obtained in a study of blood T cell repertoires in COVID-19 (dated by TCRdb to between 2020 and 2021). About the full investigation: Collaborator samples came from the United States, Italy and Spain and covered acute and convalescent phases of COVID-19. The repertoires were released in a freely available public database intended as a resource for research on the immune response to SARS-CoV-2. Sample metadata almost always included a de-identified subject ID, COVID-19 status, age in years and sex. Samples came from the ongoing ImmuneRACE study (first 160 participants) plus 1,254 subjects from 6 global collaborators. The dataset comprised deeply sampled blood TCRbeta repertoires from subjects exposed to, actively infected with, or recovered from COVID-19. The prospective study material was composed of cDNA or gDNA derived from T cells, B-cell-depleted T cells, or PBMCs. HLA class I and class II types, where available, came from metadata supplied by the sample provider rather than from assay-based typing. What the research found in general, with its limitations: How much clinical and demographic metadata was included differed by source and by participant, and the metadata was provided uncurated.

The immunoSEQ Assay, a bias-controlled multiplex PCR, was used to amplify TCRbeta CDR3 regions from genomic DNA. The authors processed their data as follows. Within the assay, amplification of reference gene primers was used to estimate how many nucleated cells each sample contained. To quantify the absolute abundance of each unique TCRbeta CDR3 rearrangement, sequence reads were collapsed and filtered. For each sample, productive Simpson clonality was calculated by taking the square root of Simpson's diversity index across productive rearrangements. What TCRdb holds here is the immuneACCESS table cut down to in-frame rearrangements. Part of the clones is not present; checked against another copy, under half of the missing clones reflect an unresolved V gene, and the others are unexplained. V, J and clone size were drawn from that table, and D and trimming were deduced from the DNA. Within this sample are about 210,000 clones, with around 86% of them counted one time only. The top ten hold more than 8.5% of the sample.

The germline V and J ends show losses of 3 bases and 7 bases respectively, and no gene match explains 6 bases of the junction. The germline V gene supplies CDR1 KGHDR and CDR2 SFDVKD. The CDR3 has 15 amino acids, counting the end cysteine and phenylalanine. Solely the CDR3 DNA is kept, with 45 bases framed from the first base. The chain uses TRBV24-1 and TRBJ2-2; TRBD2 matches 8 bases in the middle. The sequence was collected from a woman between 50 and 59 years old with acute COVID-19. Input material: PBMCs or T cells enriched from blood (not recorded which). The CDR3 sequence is CATSDRTSMLGELFF. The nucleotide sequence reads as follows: TGTGCCACCAGTGATCGGACTAGCATGCTCGGGGAGCTGTTTTTT.